The clone carrying this T cell receptor beta chain was detected a few times. Its antigen is unknown. The sample originates from a study of T cells after yellow fever vaccination. General study points: Subsequent booster samples again held most clones from primary vaccination (just under 98% CD4, 85% to 90% CD8). FACS-sorted repertoires might harbor abundant contaminating clonotypes from the bulk population.

TCRdb re-analysed the 5' RACE reads in MiXCR, keeping a single row per CDR3 protein. The sample consists of roughly 500,000 distinct CDR3 sequences, about a fifth of them appearing once. Trimming removed 4 bases at V and 4 bases at J, with 15 bases between. Germline assignment: CDR1 GTSNPN and CDR2 SVGIG (reference sequence). The CDR3 is 14 amino acids. The clonotype comes from a man under 40 who received the YFV17D yellow fever vaccine. The sample in question was PBMCs, obtained 15 days after the yellow fever booster vaccination. The V call is TRBV30, the J call TRBJ2-3, with D unresolved. The CDR3 reads CAWKRRFNADTQYF. The CDR3 DNA sequence: TGTGCCTGGAAACGAAGGTTTAACGCAGATACGCAGTATTTT.